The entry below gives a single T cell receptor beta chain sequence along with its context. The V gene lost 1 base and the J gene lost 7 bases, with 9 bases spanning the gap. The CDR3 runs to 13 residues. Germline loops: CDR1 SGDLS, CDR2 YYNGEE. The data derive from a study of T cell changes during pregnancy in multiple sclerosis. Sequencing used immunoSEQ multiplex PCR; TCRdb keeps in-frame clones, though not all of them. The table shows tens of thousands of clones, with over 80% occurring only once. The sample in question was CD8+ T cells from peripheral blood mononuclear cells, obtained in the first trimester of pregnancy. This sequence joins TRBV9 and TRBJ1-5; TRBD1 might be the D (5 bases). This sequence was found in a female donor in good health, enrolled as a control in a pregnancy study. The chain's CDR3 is CASSVQGSQPQHF. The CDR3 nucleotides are TGTGCCAGCAGCGTACAGGGTAGCCAGCCCCAGCATTTT.